Listed here are 20 T cell receptor beta chains from one sample, sequenced in a study of T cell responses to AZD1222 COVID-19 vaccine. Assay used: immunoSEQ multiplex PCR; TCRdb lists only in-frame clones, some missing. The sample lists about 200,000 clones, approximately 94% occurring once. Here the sequenced sample was peripheral blood, taken 28 days after the second dose of the MenACWY control vaccine. These receptor sequences come from an adult who received the MenACWY meningococcal vaccine as a control.

The rearrangement joins TRBV9 to TRBJ2-5; 7 bases align to TRBD1. This CDR3 region has 14 residues. The germline gives CDR1 SGDLS, CDR2 YYNGEE. Trimming took 4 bases from V and 5 from J; bases not matched to a gene: 8. The DNA for the CDR3 is TGTGCCAGCAGCTCAACAGGGGAGCAGGAGACCCAGTACTTC. Translated, it gives CASSSTGEQETQYF.

V is TRBV5-4 and J is TRBJ1-1, with D hard to call. Germline CDR1 is SGHNT and CDR2 is YYREEE (reference sequence). Trimming left V 4 bases short and J 2 bases short, with 15 bases between. The CDR3 sequence is 15 residues long. CDR3 loop: CASSPHRGTNTEAFF. In DNA, the CDR3 is TGTGCCAGCAGCCCGCATCGGGGAACTAACACTGAAGCTTTCTTT. Together with reference TRBV5-4 and TRBJ1-1, the CDR3 gives the full variable domain: ETGVTQSPTHLIKTRGQQVTLRCSSQSGHNTVSWYQQALGQGPQFIFQYYREEENGRGNFPPRFSGLQFPNYSSELNVNALELDDSALYLCASSPHRGTNTEAFFGQGTRLTVV.

V gene TRBV27 combines with J gene TRBJ2-1; 9 bases agree with TRBD2. Germline CDR1 and CDR2: MNHEY and SMNVEV (reference sequence). V trimming: 2 bases; J trimming: 7 bases; junction bases outside the gene matches: 6. The CDR3 runs to 15 residues. Written as DNA, the CDR3 is TGTGCCAGCAGTTTAATAGCGGGAGTCGGAAATGAGCAGTTCTTC. Translation gives CASSLIAGVGNEQFF.

The genes are TRBV30 and TRBJ1-2, with D unresolved. CDR1 GTSNPN and CDR2 SVGIG come from the germline V gene (reference sequence). The ends were cut back, 4 bases at V and 4 bases at J, with 16 bases in the middle. The CDR3 consists of 14 residues. The CDR3 sequence is CAWMIGGTSYGYTF. The DNA of the CDR3 is TGTGCCTGGATGATCGGAGGCACTAGCTATGGCTACACCTTC.

This chain links TRBV7-6 with TRBJ2-5; D might be TRBD2 (6 bases). Germline assignment: CDR1 SGHVS and CDR2 FNYEAQ. This CDR3 contains 16 residues. V lost 1 base, J lost 4 bases, and 16 bases lay in between. This CDR3 is CASSLGGVEGGETQYF. CDR3 coding DNA: TGTGCCAGCAGCTTAGGGGGCGTAGAGGGAGGAGAGACCCAGTACTTC.

V and J are TRBV5-5 and TRBJ2-1, with TRBD1 matching over 8 bases. The junction had 8 bases not matched to a gene; V was cut back by 3 bases and J by 6 bases. This CDR3 is 15 amino acids long. Germline-derived CDR1 and CDR2 are SGHKS and YYEKEE (reference sequence). As DNA, the CDR3 is TGTGCCAGCAGCTCAGGGGGCGGTTTTGGCAATGAGCAGTTCTTC. This translates into CASSSGGGFGNEQFF.

This clone appeared a single time. This chain links TRBV5-1 with TRBJ1-6, with 8 positions matching TRBD1. V lost 3 bases, J lost 9 bases, and 8 bases stayed unmatched. The CDR3 contains 15 residues. The germline V gene encodes CDR1 SGHRS and CDR2 YFSETQ. CDR3 region: CASSSTGVGSSPLHF. The CDR3 DNA sequence: TGCGCCAGCAGCTCGACAGGGGTGGGGAGTTCACCCCTCCACTTT.

The genes are TRBV28 and TRBJ2-5, with D uncertain. The CDR3 extends over 15 amino acids. CDR1 is MDHEN and CDR2 is SYDVKM in the germline V gene. Trimming cost V 5 bases and J 0 bases, with 13 bases left between them. CDR3 residues: CASSPVRQHQETQYF. CDR3 coding DNA: TGTGCCAGCAGTCCGGTAAGGCAGCACCAAGAGACCCAGTACTTC.

The chain combines TRBV9 with TRBJ1-1; a weak D match, TRBD1 (6 bases). The ends were cut back, 2 bases at V and 3 bases at J, with 17 bases in the middle. CDR1 and CDR2 (germline): SGDLS, YYNGEE. The CDR3 totals 16 residues. The CDR3 nucleotides are TGTGCCAGCAGCGTCACTCCACAGGGTGGGTACACTGAAGCTTTCTTT. Translating it yields CASSVTPQGGYTEAFF. The complete variable domain, with remaining parts taken from reference TRBV9 and TRBJ1-1, reads DSGVTQTPKHLITATGQRVTLRCSPRSGDLSVYWYQQSLDQGLQFLIQYYNGEERAKGNILERFSAQQFPDLHSELNLSSLELGDSALYFCASSVTPQGGYTEAFFGQGTRLTVV.

This sequence joins TRBV27 and TRBJ1-2; 12 bases align to TRBD1. The germline V gene encodes CDR1 MNHEY and CDR2 SMNVEV (reference sequence). The CDR3 totals 17 residues. The V and J ends lost 2 bases and 2 bases, in that order; junction bases with no gene match: 6. CDR3 region: CASSLTGTGGKNYGYTF. DNA of the CDR3: TGTGCCAGCAGTTTAACCGGGACAGGGGGCAAGAACTATGGCTACACCTTC.

Written as DNA, the CDR3 is TGTGCCAGCAGCACAGGCGGGGTGGGTTACGAGCAGTACTTC. Translated, it gives CASSTGGVGYEQYF. The chain is built from TRBV6-5 and TRBJ2-7; tentatively, D is TRBD2 (6 bases). Germline CDR1 MNHEY, CDR2 SVGAGI. V was clipped by 6 bases and J by 4 bases, with 16 bases between them. The CDR3 length is 14 residues.

V is TRBV28 and J is TRBJ1-5, with 8 positions matching TRBD1. The junction had 16 bases not matched to a gene; V was cut back by 1 base and J by 5 bases. Per germline, CDR1 MDHEN and CDR2 SYDVKM. This CDR3 has 19 residues. The chain's CDR3 is CASSLFRKGAGGIYQPQHF. The DNA of the CDR3 is TGTGCCAGCAGTTTATTTAGAAAGGGGGCAGGGGGCATCTATCAGCCCCAGCATTTT.

The rearrangement uses TRBV6-5 and TRBJ1-1; D unclear. CDR1 and CDR2 (germline): MNHEY, SVGAGI. V lost 4 bases and J lost 1, with 7 bases in between. The CDR3 has 13 residues. This CDR3 is CASSSPKNTEAFF. CDR3 coding DNA: TGTGCCAGCAGTTCACCAAAGAACACTGAAGCTTTCTTT.

This clone was seen a single time. The chain recombines TRBV5-1 with TRBJ2-7, with TRBD2 matching 10 bases. Trimming cost V 3 bases and J 1 base; bases outside gene matches: 1. There are 14 residues in the CDR3. Germline V gene lookup returns CDR1 SGHRS and CDR2 YFSETQ. CDR3 bases: TGCGCCAGCAGCTGGACTAGCGGATCCTACGAGCAGTACTTC. Its translation: CASSWTSGSYEQYF.

The V call is TRBV18, the J call TRBJ1-2, with D tentatively TRBD1 (5 bases). V was shortened by 3 bases and J by 0 bases, with 11 bases between the two germline ends. From germline, CDR1 is KGHSH and CDR2 LQKENI. CDR3 size: 15 residues. The CDR3 sequence: CASSPGARTNYGYTF. The DNA of the CDR3 is TGTGCCAGCTCACCCGGGGCCAGGACTAACTATGGCTACACCTTC.

The rearrangement links TRBV6-5 to TRBJ2-5; TRBD1 might be the D (5 bases). This CDR3 is built from 15 residues. Trimming pared 2 bases from V and 5 bases from J, leaving 15 bases between. Looked up from germline, CDR1 is MNHEY and CDR2 is SVGAGI. CDR3 sequence: CASSYTSDKRETQYF. DNA of the CDR3: TGTGCCAGCAGTTACACGTCGGACAAGCGTGAGACCCAGTACTTC.

This rearrangement joins TRBV28 to TRBJ1-1, with D unclear. The CDR3 covers 10 residues. CDR1 is MDHEN and CDR2 is SYDVKM in the germline V gene. With 6 bases removed from V and 5 bases from J, the gap between germline ends came to 4 bases. The CDR3 DNA follows: TGTGCCAGCAGGGAAACTGAAGCTTTCTTT. Residues: CASRETEAFF.

The chain has TRBV6-2 or TRBV6-3 and TRBJ1-3; the D gene is possibly TRBD1 (6 bases). CDR1 and CDR2 from the germline V gene are MNHEY and SVGEGT. V was pared by 2 bases and J by 0 bases, with 11 bases between. There are 16 residues in the CDR3. The CDR3 loop is CASSYDRSSSGNTIYF. CDR3 DNA: TGTGCCAGCAGTTACGACAGGTCTTCCTCTGGAAACACCATATATTTT.

V gene TRBV27 combines with J gene TRBJ2-1; weak D call: TRBD2 (6 bases). CDR1 MNHEY and CDR2 SMNVEV come from the germline V gene (reference sequence). With 0 bases removed from V and 4 bases from J, the gap between germline ends came to 16 bases. The CDR3 loop spans 17 amino acids. CDR3 nucleotides: TGTGCCAGCAGTTTATCCTCGGGGGTTTCCCCGTACAATGAGCAGTTCTTC. Protein product: CASSLSSGVSPYNEQFF.

The V and J genes are TRBV12-3 or TRBV12-4 and TRBJ1-1; the D is unclear. Trimming stripped 8 bases from V and 1 base from J, with 8 bases between. CDR3 length: 12 residues. DNA of the CDR3: TGTGCCAGCGGACGCTCGAACACTGAAGCTTTCTTT. This gives the protein CASGRSNTEAFF.